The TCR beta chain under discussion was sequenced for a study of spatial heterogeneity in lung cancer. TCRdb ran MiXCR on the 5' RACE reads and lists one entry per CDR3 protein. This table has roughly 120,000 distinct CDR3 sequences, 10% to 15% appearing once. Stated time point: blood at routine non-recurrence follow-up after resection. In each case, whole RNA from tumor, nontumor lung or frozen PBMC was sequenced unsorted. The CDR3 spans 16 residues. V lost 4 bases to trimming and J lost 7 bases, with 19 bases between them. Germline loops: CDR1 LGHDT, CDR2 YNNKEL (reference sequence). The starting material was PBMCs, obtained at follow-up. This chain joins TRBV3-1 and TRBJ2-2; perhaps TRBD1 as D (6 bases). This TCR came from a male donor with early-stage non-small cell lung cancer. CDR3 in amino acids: CASSRPLVQGSGELFF. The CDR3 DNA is TGTGCCAGCAGCCGCCCTCTAGTACAGGGAAGCGGGGAGCTGTTTTTT.